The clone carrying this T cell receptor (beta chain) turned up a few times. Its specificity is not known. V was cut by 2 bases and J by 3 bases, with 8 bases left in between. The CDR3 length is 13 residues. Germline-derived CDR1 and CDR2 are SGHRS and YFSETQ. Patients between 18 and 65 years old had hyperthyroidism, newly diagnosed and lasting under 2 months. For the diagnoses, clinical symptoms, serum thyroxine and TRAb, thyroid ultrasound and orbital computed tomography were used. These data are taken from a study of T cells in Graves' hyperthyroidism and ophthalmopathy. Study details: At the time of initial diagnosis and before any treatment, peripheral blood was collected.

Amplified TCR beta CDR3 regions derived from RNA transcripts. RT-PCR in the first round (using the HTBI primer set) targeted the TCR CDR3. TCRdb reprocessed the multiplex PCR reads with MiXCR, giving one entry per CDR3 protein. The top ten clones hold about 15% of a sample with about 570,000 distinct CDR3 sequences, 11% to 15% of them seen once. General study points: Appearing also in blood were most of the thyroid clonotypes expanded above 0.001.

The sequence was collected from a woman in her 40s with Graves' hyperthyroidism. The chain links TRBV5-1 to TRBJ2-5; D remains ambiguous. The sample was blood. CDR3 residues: CASSFATEETQYF. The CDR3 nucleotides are TGCGCCAGCAGCTTTGCGACGGAAGAGACCCAGTACTTC.